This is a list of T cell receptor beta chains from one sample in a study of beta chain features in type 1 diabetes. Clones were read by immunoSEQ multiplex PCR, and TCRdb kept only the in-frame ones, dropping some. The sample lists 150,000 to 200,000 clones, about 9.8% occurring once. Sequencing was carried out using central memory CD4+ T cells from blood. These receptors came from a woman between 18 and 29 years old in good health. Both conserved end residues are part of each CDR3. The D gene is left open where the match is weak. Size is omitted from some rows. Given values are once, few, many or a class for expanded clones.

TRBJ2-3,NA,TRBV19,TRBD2,TGTGCCAGCAGAACCGGGACTAGAGGGGCAGCGACGCAGTATTTT,CASRTGTRGAATQYF
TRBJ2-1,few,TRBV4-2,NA,TGTGCCAGCAGCCAAAACTTGGAGGGAGTATCACAGTTCTTC,CASSQNLEGVSQFF
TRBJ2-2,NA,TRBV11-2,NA,TGTGCCAGCAGCTTAGATTCCGGGGTGAACACCGGGGAGCTGTTTTTT,CASSLDSGVNTGELFF
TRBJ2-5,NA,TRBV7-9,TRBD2,TGTGCCAGCAGCTTACTAGCGGGAGTCGAAGAGACCCAGTACTTC,CASSLLAGVEETQYF
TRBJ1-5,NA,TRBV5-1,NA,TGCGCCAGCAGCCCCGACACCAATCAGCCCCAGCATTTT,CASSPDTNQPQHF
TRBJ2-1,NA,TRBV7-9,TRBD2,TGTGCCAGCAGCTCGGGACTACGGGATGAGCAGTTCTTC,CASSSGLRDEQFF
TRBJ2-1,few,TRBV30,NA,TGTGCCTGGAGAACCGGAGGGAGCTTGAATGAGCAGTTCTTC,CAWRTGGSLNEQFF
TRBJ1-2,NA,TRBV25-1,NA,TGTGCCAGCAGTGAGGACACCTATGGCTACACCTTC,CASSEDTYGYTF
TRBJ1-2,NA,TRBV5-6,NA,TGTGCCAGCACCGCTTTGGGGGGACTCTATGGCTACACCTTC,CASTALGGLYGYTF
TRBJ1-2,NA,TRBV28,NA,TGTGCCAGCAGTTTACCTCCAGCAACACGAGCGGGCTACACCTTC,CASSLPPATRAGYTF
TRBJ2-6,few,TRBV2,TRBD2,TGTGCCAGCACCCGGGGGGGCGGTGGAGGGGCCAACGTCCTGACTTTC,CASTRGGGGGANVLTF